These 25 T cell receptor beta chains share one sample of origin, sequenced in a study of T cell responses to AZD1222 COVID-19 vaccine. Using immunoSEQ multiplex PCR, the repertoire was profiled, and TCRdb retains in-frame clones only, with some absent. The repertoire holds approximately 91,000 clones, with approximately 90% as singletons. Sequencing used peripheral blood, obtained on day 0 of AZD1222 vaccination. The receptors here all came from an adult in good health.

This clone was observed a few times. The rearrangement uses TRBV9 and TRBJ2-7; D gene unclear. Per germline, CDR1 SGDLS and CDR2 YYNGEE. V lost 2 bases and J lost 2, with 11 bases in between. The CDR3 consists of 14 residues. The CDR3 reads CASSVHPGAYEQYF. For the CDR3, the DNA is TGTGCCAGCAGCGTGCACCCCGGCGCCTACGAGCAGTACTTC. Using reference TRBV9 and TRBJ2-7 for the parts outside the CDR3, the full variable domain is DSGVTQTPKHLITATGQRVTLRCSPRSGDLSVYWYQQSLDQGLQFLIQYYNGEERAKGNILERFSAQQFPDLHSELNLSSLELGDSALYFCASSVHPGAYEQYFGPGTRLTVT.

The rearrangement joins TRBV7-9 to TRBJ1-4; the match to TRBD1 covers 11 bases. This CDR3 contains 17 residues. V lost 5 bases and J lost 4; bases outside the gene matches: 9. Germline V CDR1 and CDR2: SEHNR, FQNEAQ (reference sequence). The CDR3 is CASSHIGTGGYNEKLFF. CDR3 DNA sequence: TGTGCCAGCAGCCATATTGGGACAGGGGGATATAATGAAAAACTGTTTTTT.

The V gene is TRBV10-3, the J gene TRBJ1-1; possibly TRBD1 for D (5 bases). In germline, CDR1 is ENHRY, CDR2 SYGVKD. V was trimmed by 2 bases and J by 7 bases, leaving 11 bases between them. This CDR3 region has 13 residues. The DNA of the CDR3 is TGTGCCATCAGTGAGGCAGGGTACCGTGAAGCTTTCTTT. This sequence encodes CAISEAGYREAFF.

The chain couples TRBV12-3 or TRBV12-4 to TRBJ1-2, with D unclear. This CDR3 comprises 12 residues. V lost 6 bases to trimming and J lost 4 bases, with 9 bases between them. The DNA of the CDR3 is TGTGCCAGCAGCTCCGGGCTCTATGGCTACACCTTC. This codes for CASSSGLYGYTF.

V gene TRBV5-1 combines with J gene TRBJ2-7; the match to TRBD1 covers 7 bases. Germline CDR1 SGHRS, CDR2 YFSETQ. The CDR3 covers 12 residues. J gave up 1 base and V 10 bases, and 5 bases lay outside the gene matches. The CDR3 DNA reads TGCGCCTCCCGGGACAGTTCCTACGAGCAGTACTTC. Translated, it gives CASRDSSYEQYF. Drawing the rest from reference TRBV5-1 and TRBJ2-7, the complete variable domain is KAGVTQTPRYLIKTRGQQVTLSCSPISGHRSVSWYQQTPGQGLQFLFEYFSETQRNKGNFPGRFSGRQFSNSRSEMNVSTLELGDSALYLCASRDSSYEQYFGPGTRLTVT.

This clone was counted once. CDR3 loop: CASSPGQLYGYTF. Written as DNA, the CDR3 is TGCGCCAGCAGCCCGGGACAGCTCTATGGCTACACCTTC. J is TRBJ1-2 and V is TRBV5-1; 7 bases match TRBD1. J lost 4 bases, V lost 4 bases, and 4 bases had no gene match. The CDR3 length is 13 residues. Looked up from germline, CDR1 is SGHRS and CDR2 is YFSETQ.

With regard to this clone: The sample contains more than one DNA sequence encoding this CDR3. V is TRBV3-1 (or the pseudogene TRBV3-2) and J is TRBJ2-5, with no clear D. This CDR3 has 12 residues. CDR1 is LGHDT, CDR2 YNNKEL, per germline (reference sequence). V was pared by 1 base and J by 4 bases, with 4 bases between. CDR3 sequence reads: CASSQVSETQYF. CDR3 nucleotides: TGTGCCAGCAGCCAAGTATCAGAGACCCAGTACTTC.

CDR3 sequence: CASSLANEQFF. CDR3 sequence (DNA): TGTGCCAGCAGCTTAGCCAATGAGCAGTTCTTC. The V call is TRBV11-2, the J call TRBJ2-1; D is undetermined. Trimming cost V 1 base and J 6 bases, with 1 base left between them. Per the germline V gene, CDR1 is SGHAT and CDR2 is FQNNGV. The length of the CDR3 is 11 residues. Looking up the rest from reference TRBV11-2 and TRBJ2-1 gives the full variable domain: EAGVAQSPRYKIIEKRQSVAFWCNPISGHATLYWYQQILGQGPKLLIQFQNNGVVDDSQLPKDRFSAERLKGVDSTLKIQPAKLEDSAVYLCASSLANEQFFGPGTRLTVL.

The rearrangement joins TRBV5-1 to TRBJ1-3; possible D gene TRBD1, 5 bases. The CDR3 is made up of 15 amino acids. Germline V gives CDR1 SGHRS, CDR2 YFSETQ. V shed 4 bases and J shed 4 bases, with 15 bases lying between them. CDR3 residues: CASSQGRDPGNTIYF. The CDR3 DNA reads TGCGCCAGCAGCCAAGGCAGGGACCCGGGAAACACCATATATTTT.

This chain links TRBV7-2 with TRBJ2-3; 12 nucleotides line up with TRBD1. Germline-derived CDR1 and CDR2 are SGHTA and FQGNSA. V trimming: 5 bases; J trimming: 6 bases; junction bases outside the gene matches: 9. The CDR3 is 16 residues long. The CDR3 region is CASSRVGGQGADTQYF. For the CDR3, the DNA is TGTGCCAGCAGCCGCGTCGGGGGACAGGGGGCGGATACGCAGTATTTT.

J is TRBJ2-7 and V is TRBV4-2, with D maybe TRBD1 (5 bases). The CDR3 runs to 14 residues. Germline assignment: CDR1 LGHNA and CDR2 YNFKEQ. V was shortened by 0 bases and J by 1 base, with 7 bases between the two germline ends. The CDR3 coding sequence is TGTGCCAGCAGCCAAGATGCAGGGTCCTACGAGCAGTACTTC. Translating gives CASSQDAGSYEQYF.

V is TRBV7-2 and J is TRBJ2-1; TRBD2 might be the D (5 bases). Germline V gene data show CDR1 as SGHTA and CDR2 as FQGNSA. Trimming left V 1 base short and J 0 bases short, with 10 bases between. The CDR3 has 16 residues. CDR3 sequence (DNA): TGTGCCAGCAGCTTAGTATCGGGAAGCTCCTACAATGAGCAGTTCTTC. It is translated as CASSLVSGSSYNEQFF. Variable domain in full (rest from reference TRBV7-2 and TRBJ2-1): GAGVSQSPSNKVTEKGKDVELRCDPISGHTALYWYRQSLGQGLEFLIYFQGNSAPDKSGLPSDRFSAERTGGSVSTLTIQRTQQEDSAVYLCASSLVSGSSYNEQFFGPGTRLTVL.

The J gene is TRBJ1-2, the V gene TRBV30; D is perhaps TRBD1 (6 bases). Trimming shortened V by 1 base and J by 5 bases, and 14 bases separated the two germline ends. CDR1 is GTSNPN and CDR2 is SVGIG in the germline V gene (reference sequence). The CDR3 length is 14 residues. DNA for the CDR3: TGTGCCTGGAGTGCGGCAGGACAGTTATATGGCTACACCTTC. Its protein is CAWSAAGQLYGYTF.

This chain connects TRBV6-2 or TRBV6-3 to TRBJ1-2; 10 positions agree with TRBD1. Looked up from germline, CDR1 is MNHEY and CDR2 is SVGEGT. The ends lost 5 bases at V and 6 bases at J; junction bases unmatched: 9. The CDR3 has 15 amino acids. The CDR3 sequence: CASSDPGQGFDGYTF. The CDR3 DNA is TGTGCCAGCAGTGACCCGGGACAGGGGTTCGATGGCTACACCTTC.

J is TRBJ1-1 and V is TRBV28; TRBD1 matches at 7 bases. The CDR3 length is 14 residues. Germline loops: CDR1 MDHEN, CDR2 SYDVKM. Germline trimming cut 2 bases from V and 4 bases from J; bases unmatched to any gene: 4. The CDR3, as DNA: TGTGCCAGCAGTTTAAGCAGGGGGATCACTGAAGCTTTCTTT. Protein: CASSLSRGITEAFF.

The chain has TRBV2 and TRBJ2-3; D might be TRBD2 (6 bases). This CDR3 contains 13 residues. Germline V gives CDR1 SNHLY, CDR2 FYNNEI. The V end lost 8 bases, the J end lost 5 bases, and 14 bases lay between the germline ends. CDR3 in DNA: TGTGCCAGCGGCAAGGAGGGTCAAGATACGCAGTATTTT. Amino acid sequence: CASGKEGQDTQYF.

The rearrangement joins TRBV19 to TRBJ1-5; the D gene is possibly TRBD1 (6 bases). Trimming took off 5 bases at V and 3 bases at J, with 23 bases between the two ends. CDR1 and CDR2 from the germline V gene are LNHDA and SQIVND (reference sequence). CDR3 length: 18 amino acids. The CDR3 DNA sequence: TGTGCCAGTAGTCCCCGGGGTCGATTTCGGGACAACAATCAGCCCCAGCATTTT. It codes for CASSPRGRFRDNNQPQHF.

V gene TRBV5-4 combines with J gene TRBJ2-5; 11 bases match TRBD1. The germline V gene encodes CDR1 SGHNT and CDR2 YYREEE (reference sequence). J was trimmed by 4 bases and V by 0 bases; bases with no gene match: 5. The CDR3 is made up of 16 amino acids. The CDR3 DNA reads as TGTGCCAGCAGCTTGGCACGGGGACAGGGGGTAGAGACCCAGTACTTC. Amino acid sequence: CASSLARGQGVETQYF.

V is TRBV5-4 and J is TRBJ2-7, with D possibly TRBD2 on 5 matching bases. The CDR3 has 14 residues. With 2 bases removed from V and 1 base from J, the gap between germline ends came to 10 bases. CDR1 is SGHNT, CDR2 YYREEE, per germline (reference sequence). CDR3 protein: CASSLYGVSYEQYF. CDR3 sequence (DNA): TGTGCCAGCAGCTTATACGGGGTATCCTACGAGCAGTACTTC.

The sample holds a few counts of this clone. This chain uses TRBV6-2 or TRBV6-3 with TRBJ1-6; D not resolved. Germline lookup yields CDR1 MNHEY and CDR2 SVGEGT. With 2 bases removed from V and 9 bases from J, the gap between germline ends came to 17 bases. This CDR3 spans 16 amino acids. The CDR3 DNA reads as TGTGCCAGCAGTTACCGGTGGGAGGCCACGGCTTCACCCCTCCACTTT. This sequence encodes CASSYRWEATASPLHF.

This clone has more than one count but fewer than ten. The chain recombines TRBV5-6 with TRBJ2-3, with TRBD2 as a possible D gene (6 bases). Deletions cut 4 bases from V and 2 bases from J, with 17 bases between. The CDR3 extends over 16 amino acids. The germline V gene encodes CDR1 SGHDT and CDR2 YYEEEE. The DNA for the CDR3 is TGTGCCAGCAGCCGCGGGACTCTCGGACCCACAGATACGCAGTATTTT. Translating it yields CASSRGTLGPTDTQYF.

A word on this clone: The sample holds other DNA sequences that translate to the same CDR3. The chain links TRBV4-2 to TRBJ2-3; D not resolved. V was trimmed by 1 base and J by 4 bases, leaving 3 bases between them. The CDR3 totals 12 residues. The germline gives CDR1 LGHNA, CDR2 YNFKEQ. This chain's CDR3 is CASSQAADTQYF. The CDR3 nucleotides are TGTGCCAGCAGCCAAGCGGCAGATACGCAGTATTTT.

The rearrangement uses TRBV15 and TRBJ2-2; D gene uncertain. This CDR3 is 14 amino acids long. V was shortened by 1 base and J by 8 bases, with 11 bases between the two germline ends. Germline CDR1 and CDR2: LNHNV and YYDKDF (reference sequence). CDR3 amino acids: CATSRGGRRGELFF. The CDR3 DNA is TGTGCCACCAGCAGAGGCGGAAGGCGAGGGGAGCTGTTTTTT.

This clone was picked up a small number of times. This chain connects TRBV6-5 to TRBJ1-4, with D possibly TRBD1 on 5 matching bases. Germline V lookup: CDR1 MNHEY, CDR2 SVGAGI. Trimming took off 3 bases at V and 4 bases at J, with 9 bases between the two ends. This CDR3 is 14 amino acids long. The CDR3 DNA follows: TGTGCCAGCAGTTATGGGGGGAGTAATGAAAAACTGTTTTTT. Its protein is CASSYGGSNEKLFF.

The chain is built from TRBV24-1 and TRBJ2-7; weak D call: TRBD1 (6 bases). The CDR3 is made up of 17 amino acids. V lost 1 base to trimming and J lost 4 bases, with 19 bases between them. In germline, CDR1 is KGHDR, CDR2 SFDVKD. In nucleotides, the CDR3 is TGTGCCACCAGTGATTTACCGCCGGGACAACACATTTACGAGCAGTACTTC. Encoded protein: CATSDLPPGQHIYEQYF.